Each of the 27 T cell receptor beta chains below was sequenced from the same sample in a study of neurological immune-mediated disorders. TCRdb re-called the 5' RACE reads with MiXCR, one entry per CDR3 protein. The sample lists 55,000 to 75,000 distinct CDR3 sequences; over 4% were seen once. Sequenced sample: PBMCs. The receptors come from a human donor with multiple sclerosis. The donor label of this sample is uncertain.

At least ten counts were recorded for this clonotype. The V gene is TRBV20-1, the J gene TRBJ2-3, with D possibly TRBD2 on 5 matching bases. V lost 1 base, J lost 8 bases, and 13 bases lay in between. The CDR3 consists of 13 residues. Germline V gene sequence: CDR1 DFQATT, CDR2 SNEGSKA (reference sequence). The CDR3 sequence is CSARAEGIGTQYF. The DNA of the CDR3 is TGCAGTGCTAGAGCCGAGGGAATCGGTACGCAGTATTTT.

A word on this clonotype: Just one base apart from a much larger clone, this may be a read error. CDR3 sequence reads: CTSSRGQGDIQYF. The CDR3 bases are TGCACCAGCAGCCGGGGACAGGGCGACATTCAGTACTTC. The chain couples TRBV5-1 to TRBJ2-4; 9 positions match TRBD1. The germline V gene has CDR1 SGHRS and CDR2 YFSETQ. The CDR3 consists of 13 residues.

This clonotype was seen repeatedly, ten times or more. CDR3 sequence reads: CASSPRTGKETQYF. DNA for the CDR3: TGTGCCAGCAGCCCCCGAACAGGGAAAGAGACCCAGTACTTC. The gene calls are TRBV7-8 and TRBJ2-5; TRBD1 is a possible D gene (6 bases). The CDR3 totals 14 residues. Between the trimmed V and J ends, which lost 5 bases and 3 bases, there was a span of 13 bases. Germline V gene lookup returns CDR1 SGHVS and CDR2 FQNEAQ.

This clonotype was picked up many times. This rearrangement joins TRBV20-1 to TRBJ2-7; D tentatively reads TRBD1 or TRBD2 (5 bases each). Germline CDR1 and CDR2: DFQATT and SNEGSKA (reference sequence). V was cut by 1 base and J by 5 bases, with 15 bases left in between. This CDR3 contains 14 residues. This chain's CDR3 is CSARVLGTPHEQYF. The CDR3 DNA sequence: TGCAGTGCTAGAGTCTTAGGGACCCCCCACGAGCAGTACTTC.

The CDR3 bases are TGTGCCAGCAACCCGGGACAGGGGACCTACGAGCAGTACTTC. This gives the protein CASNPGQGTYEQYF. The chain has TRBV2 and TRBJ2-7; TRBD1 agrees at 10 bases. V dropped 7 bases and J dropped 2; count of bases not matched to a gene: 5. The CDR3 runs to 14 residues. The germline V gene encodes CDR1 SNHLY and CDR2 FYNNEI.

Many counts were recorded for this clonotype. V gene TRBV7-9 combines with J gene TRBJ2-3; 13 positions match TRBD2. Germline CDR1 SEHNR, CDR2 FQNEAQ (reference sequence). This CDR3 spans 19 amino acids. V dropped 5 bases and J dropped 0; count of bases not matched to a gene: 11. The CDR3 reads CASSKSGTSGVSSTDTQYF. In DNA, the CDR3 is TGTGCCAGCAGCAAGTCCGGGACTAGCGGGGTCTCTAGCACAGATACGCAGTATTTT.

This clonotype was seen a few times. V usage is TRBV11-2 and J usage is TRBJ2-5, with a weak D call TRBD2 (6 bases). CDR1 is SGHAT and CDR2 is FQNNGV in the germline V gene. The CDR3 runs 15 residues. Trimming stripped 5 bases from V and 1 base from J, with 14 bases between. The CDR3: CASSPRGFGQETQYF. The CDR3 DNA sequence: TGTGCCAGCAGCCCTCGGGGGTTTGGCCAAGAGACCCAGTACTTC.

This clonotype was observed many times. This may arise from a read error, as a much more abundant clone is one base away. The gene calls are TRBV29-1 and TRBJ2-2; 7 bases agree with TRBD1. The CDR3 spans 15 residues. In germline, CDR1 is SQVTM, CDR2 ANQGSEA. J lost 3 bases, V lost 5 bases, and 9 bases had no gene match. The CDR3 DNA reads TGCAGCGTTCTGAGGGGGCGGAGTGACACCGGGGAGCTGTTTTTT. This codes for CSVLRGRSDTGELFF.

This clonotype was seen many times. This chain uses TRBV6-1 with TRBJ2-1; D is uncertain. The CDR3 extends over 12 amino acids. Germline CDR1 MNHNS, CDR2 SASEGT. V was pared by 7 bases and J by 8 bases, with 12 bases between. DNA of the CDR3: TGTGCCAGCAACGGGTACGTCTATGAGCAGTTCTTC. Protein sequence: CASNGYVYEQFF.

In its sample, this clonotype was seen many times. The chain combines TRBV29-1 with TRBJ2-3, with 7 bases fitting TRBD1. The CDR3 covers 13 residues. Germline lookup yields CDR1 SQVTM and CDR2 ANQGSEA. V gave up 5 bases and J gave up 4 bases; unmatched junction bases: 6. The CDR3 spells CSVRGGLSDTQYF. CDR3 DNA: TGCAGCGTTCGAGGGGGCCTGTCAGATACGCAGTATTTT.

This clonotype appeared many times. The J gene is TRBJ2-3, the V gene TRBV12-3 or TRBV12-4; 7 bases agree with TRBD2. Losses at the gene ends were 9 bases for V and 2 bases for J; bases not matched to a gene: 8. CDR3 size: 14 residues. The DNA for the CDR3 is TGTGCCAGTGGGGGGGTCACTTCCACAGATACGCAGTATTTT. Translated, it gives CASGGVTSTDTQYF.

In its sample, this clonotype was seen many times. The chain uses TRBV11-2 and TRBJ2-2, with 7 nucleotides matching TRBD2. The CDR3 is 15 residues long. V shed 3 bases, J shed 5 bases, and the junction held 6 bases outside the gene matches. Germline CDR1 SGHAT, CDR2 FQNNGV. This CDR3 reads CASSFTWGGTGELFF. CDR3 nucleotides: TGTGCCAGCAGCTTTACCTGGGGGGGAACCGGGGAGCTGTTTTTT.

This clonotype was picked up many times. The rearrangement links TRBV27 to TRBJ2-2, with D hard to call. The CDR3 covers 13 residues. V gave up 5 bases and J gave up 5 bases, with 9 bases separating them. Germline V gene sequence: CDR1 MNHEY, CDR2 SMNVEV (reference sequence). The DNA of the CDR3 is TGTGCCAGCAGTAGGTTCTTAACCGGGGAGCTGTTTTTT. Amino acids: CASSRFLTGELFF.

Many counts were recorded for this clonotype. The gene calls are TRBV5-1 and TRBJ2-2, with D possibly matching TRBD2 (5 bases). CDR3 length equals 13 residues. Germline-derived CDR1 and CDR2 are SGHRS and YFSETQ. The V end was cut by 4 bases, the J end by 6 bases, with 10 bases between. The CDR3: CASSPEGSGELFF. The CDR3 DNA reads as TGCGCCAGCAGCCCCGAGGGTTCCGGGGAGCTGTTTTTT.

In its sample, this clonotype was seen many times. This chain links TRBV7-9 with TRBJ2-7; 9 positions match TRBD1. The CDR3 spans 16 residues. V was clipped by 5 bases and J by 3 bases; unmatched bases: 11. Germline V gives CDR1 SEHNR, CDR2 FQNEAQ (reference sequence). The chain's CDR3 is CASSMPGTGLNYEQYF. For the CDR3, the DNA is TGTGCCAGCAGCATGCCAGGGACAGGGCTAAACTACGAGCAGTACTTC.

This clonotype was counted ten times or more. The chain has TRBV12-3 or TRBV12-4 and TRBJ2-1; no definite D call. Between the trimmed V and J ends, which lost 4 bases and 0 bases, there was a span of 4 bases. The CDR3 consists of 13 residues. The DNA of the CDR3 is TGTGCCAGCAGTTCAAGCTCCTACAATGAGCAGTTCTTC. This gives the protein CASSSSSYNEQFF.

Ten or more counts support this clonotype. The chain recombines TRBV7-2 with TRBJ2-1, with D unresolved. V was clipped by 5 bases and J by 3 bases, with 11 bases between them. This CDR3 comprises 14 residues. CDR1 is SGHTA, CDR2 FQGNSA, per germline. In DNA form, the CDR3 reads TGTGCCAGCAGCCCTAGACCAGACTACAATGAGCAGTTCTTC. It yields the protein CASSPRPDYNEQFF.

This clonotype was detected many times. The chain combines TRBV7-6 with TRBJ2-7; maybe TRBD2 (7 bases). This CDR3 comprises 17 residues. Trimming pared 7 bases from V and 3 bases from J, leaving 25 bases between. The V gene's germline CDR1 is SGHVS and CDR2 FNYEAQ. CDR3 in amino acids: CASTTEGGAPGFYEQYF. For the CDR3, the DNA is TGTGCCAGCACAACGGAGGGGGGGGCCCCAGGATTCTACGAGCAGTACTTC.

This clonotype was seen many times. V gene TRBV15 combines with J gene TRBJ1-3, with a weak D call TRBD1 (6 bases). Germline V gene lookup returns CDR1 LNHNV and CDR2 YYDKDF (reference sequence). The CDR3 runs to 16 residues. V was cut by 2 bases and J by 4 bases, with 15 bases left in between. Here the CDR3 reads CATSRSIGTTGNTIYF. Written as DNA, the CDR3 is TGTGCCACCAGCAGAAGTATTGGGACAACGGGAAACACCATATATTTT.

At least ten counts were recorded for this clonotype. In DNA form, the CDR3 reads TGCGCCAGCAGCTTGGGATGGGCAGGGGATACGAACACTGAAGCTTTCTTT. Encoded protein: CASSLGWAGDTNTEAFF. The chain has TRBV5-1 and TRBJ1-1, with D possibly TRBD1 on 6 matching bases. V gave up 0 bases and J gave up 1 base, with 16 bases separating them. Germline V lookup: CDR1 SGHRS, CDR2 YFSETQ. This CDR3 has 17 amino acids.

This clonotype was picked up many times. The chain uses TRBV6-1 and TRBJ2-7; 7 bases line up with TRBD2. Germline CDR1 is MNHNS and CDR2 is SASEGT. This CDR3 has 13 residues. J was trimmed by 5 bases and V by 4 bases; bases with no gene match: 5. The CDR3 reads CASSVIGRDEQYF. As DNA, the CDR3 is TGTGCCAGCAGTGTCATAGGGAGGGACGAGCAGTACTTC.

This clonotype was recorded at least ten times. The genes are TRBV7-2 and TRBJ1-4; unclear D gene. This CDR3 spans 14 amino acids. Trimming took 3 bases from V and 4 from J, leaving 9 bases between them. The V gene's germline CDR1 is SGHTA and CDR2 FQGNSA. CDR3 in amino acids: CASSLERINEKLFF. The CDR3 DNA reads TGTGCCAGCAGCTTGGAGCGAATTAATGAAAAACTGTTTTTT. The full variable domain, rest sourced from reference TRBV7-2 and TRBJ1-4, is GAGVSQSPSNKVTEKGKDVELRCDPISGHTALYWYRQSLGQGLEFLIYFQGNSAPDKSGLPSDRFSAERTGGSVSTLTIQRTQQEDSAVYLCASSLERINEKLFFGSGTQLSVL.

The CDR3, as DNA: TGTGCCAGCAGCTTGGCAGGGGTGAGGACTGAAGCTTTCTTT. Residues: CASSLAGVRTEAFF. The V call is TRBV5-5, the J call TRBJ1-1, with D possibly being TRBD1 (6 bases). The CDR3 sequence is 14 residues long. The germline V gene has CDR1 SGHKS and CDR2 YYEKEE (reference sequence). Trimming pared 0 bases from V and 5 bases from J, leaving 11 bases between.

The chain's CDR3 is CASSLGGQVEQYF. The CDR3 nucleotides read TGCGCCAGCAGCCTGGGGGGACAGGTCGAGCAGTACTTC. The genes are TRBV5-1 and TRBJ2-7; 8 bases align to TRBD1. CDR1 SGHRS and CDR2 YFSETQ come from the germline V gene. The CDR3 contains 13 residues. Trimming at V came to 4 bases and at J to 6 bases, leaving 6 bases not matched to a gene.

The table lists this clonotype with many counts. The CDR3 region is CASRSRGAPFSGANVLTF. The CDR3 DNA sequence: TGTGCCAGCAGATCAAGGGGGGCCCCTTTCTCTGGGGCCAACGTCCTGACTTTC. The chain employs TRBV7-9 and TRBJ2-6; D may match TRBD1 or TRBD2 (6 bases each). CDR1 and CDR2 (germline): SEHNR, FQNEAQ (reference sequence). V lost 6 bases, J lost 0 bases, and 18 bases lay in between. The CDR3 has 18 amino acids.

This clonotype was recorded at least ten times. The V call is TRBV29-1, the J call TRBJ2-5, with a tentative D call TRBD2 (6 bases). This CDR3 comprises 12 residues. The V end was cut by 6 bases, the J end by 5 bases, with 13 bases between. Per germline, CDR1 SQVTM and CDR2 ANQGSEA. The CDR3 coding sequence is TGCAGCGTCCTCGGGGGTGGGGAGACCCAGTACTTC. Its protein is CSVLGGGETQYF.

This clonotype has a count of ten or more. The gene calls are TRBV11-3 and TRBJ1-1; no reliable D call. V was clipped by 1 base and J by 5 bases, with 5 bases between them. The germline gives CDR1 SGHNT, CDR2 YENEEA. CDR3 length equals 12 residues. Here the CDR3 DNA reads TGTGCCAGCAGCTTAGGGGAGACTGAAGCTTTCTTT. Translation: CASSLGETEAFF.